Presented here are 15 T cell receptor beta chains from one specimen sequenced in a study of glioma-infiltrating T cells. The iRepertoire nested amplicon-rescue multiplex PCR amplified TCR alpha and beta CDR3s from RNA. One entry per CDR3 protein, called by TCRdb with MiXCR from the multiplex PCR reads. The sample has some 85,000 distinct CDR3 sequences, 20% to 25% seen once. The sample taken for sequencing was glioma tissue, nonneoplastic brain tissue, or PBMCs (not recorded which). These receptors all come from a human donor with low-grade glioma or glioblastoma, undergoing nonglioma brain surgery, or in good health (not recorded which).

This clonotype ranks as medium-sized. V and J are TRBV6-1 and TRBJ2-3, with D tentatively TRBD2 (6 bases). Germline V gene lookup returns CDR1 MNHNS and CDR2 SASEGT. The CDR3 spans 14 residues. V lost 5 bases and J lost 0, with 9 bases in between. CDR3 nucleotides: TGTGCCAGCAGTTTGGGACTTAGCACAGATACGCAGTATTTT. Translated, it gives CASSLGLSTDTQYF.

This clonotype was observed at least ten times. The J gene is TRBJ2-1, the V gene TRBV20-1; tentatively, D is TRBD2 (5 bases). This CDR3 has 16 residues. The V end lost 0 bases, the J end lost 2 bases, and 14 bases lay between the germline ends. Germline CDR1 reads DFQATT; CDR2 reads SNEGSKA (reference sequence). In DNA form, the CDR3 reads TGCAGTGCTAGAGATGTCGGTGAGGGTGCCTACAATGAGCAGTTCTTC. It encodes CSARDVGEGAYNEQFF.

For the CDR3, the DNA is TGTGCCAGCAGCTTAGGGGGTACCCAAGCTAACTATGGCTACACCTTC. Its translation is CASSLGGTQANYGYTF. The genes are TRBV7-9 and TRBJ1-2; D gene uncertain. V lost 1 base, J lost 0 bases, and 12 bases lay in between. The germline gives CDR1 SEHNR, CDR2 FQNEAQ (reference sequence). This CDR3 contains 16 residues.

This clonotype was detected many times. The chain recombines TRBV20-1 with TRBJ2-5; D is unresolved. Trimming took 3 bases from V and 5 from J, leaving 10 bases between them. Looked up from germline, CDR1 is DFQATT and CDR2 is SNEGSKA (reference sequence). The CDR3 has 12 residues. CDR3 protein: CSASQEVETQYF. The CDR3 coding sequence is TGCAGTGCTAGTCAGGAAGTGGAGACCCAGTACTTC.

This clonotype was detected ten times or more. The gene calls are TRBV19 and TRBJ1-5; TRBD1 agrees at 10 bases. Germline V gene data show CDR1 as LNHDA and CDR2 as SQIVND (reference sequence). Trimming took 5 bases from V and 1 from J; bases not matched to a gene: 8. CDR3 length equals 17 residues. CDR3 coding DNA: TGTGCCAGTAGTGGGGACAGGGGTCCTTACAGCAATCAGCCCCAGCATTTT. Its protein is CASSGDRGPYSNQPQHF.

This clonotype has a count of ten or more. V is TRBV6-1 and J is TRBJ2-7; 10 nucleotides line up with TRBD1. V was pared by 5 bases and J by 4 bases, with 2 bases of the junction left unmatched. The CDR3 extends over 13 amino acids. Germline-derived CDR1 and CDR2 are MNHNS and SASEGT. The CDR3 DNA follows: TGTGCCAGCAGTCGGGACAGGGGATACGAGCAGTACTTC. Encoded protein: CASSRDRGYEQYF.

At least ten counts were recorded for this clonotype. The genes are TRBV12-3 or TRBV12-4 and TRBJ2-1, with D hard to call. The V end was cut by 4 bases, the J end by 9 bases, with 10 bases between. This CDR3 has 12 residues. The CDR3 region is CASSSAFGEQFF. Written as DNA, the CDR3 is TGTGCCAGCAGTTCGGCGTTTGGTGAGCAGTTCTTC.

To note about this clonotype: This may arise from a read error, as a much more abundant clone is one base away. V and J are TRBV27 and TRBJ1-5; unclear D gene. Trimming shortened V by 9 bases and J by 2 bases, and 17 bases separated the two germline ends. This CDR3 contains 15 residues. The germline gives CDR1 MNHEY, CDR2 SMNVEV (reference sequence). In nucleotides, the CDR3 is TGTGCCAGTAGCCGGGCGGTGAATGGCAATCAGCCCCAGCATTTT. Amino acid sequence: CASSRAVNGNQPQHF.

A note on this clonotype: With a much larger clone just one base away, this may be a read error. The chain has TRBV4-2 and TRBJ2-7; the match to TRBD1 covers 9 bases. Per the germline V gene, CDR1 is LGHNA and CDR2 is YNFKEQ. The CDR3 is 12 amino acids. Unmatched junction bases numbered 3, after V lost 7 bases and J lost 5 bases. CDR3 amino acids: CASTGDRDEQYF. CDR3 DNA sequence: TGTGCCAGCACCGGGGACAGGGACGAGCAGTACTTC.

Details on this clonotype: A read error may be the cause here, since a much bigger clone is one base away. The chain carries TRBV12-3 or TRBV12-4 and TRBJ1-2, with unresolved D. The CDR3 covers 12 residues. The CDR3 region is CAVKGRRGGYTF. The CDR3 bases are TGTGCTGTTAAGGGCCGAAGAGGTGGCTACACCTTC.

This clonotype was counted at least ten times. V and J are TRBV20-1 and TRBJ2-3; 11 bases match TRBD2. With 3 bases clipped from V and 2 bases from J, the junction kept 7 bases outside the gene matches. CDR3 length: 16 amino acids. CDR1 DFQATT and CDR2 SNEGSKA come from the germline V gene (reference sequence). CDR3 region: CSARRLLAGVTDTQYF. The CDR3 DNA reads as TGCAGTGCTAGGCGTTTACTAGCGGGGGTCACAGATACGCAGTATTTT.

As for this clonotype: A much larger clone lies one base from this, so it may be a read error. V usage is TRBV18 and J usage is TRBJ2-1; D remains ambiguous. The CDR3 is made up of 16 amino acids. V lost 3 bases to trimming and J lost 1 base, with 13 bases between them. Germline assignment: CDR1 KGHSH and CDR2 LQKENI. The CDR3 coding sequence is TGTGCCAGCTCACCTTCTGACCGGCCTTCCTACAATGAGCAGTTCTTC. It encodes CASSPSDRPSYNEQFF.

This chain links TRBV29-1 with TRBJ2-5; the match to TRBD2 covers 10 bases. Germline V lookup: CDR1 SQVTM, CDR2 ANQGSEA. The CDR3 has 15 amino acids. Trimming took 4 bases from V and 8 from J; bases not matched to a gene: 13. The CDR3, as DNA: TGCAGCGTTGCCCTAGGACTAGCGGTCCTCGGTACCCAGTACTTC. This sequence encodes CSVALGLAVLGTQYF.

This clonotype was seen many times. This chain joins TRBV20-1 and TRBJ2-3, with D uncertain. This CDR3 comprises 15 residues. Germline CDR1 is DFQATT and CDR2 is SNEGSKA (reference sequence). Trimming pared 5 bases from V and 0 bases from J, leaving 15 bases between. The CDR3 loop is CSAPDPSRSTDTQYF. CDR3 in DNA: TGCAGTGCTCCCGACCCCTCTCGGAGCACAGATACGCAGTATTTT.

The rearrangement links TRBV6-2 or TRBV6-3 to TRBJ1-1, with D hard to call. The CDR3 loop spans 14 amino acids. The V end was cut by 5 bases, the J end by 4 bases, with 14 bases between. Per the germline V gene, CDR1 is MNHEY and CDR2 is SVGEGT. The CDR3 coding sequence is TGTGCCAGCAGTCCCCCAACGGGAGGCACTGAAGCTTTCTTT. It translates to CASSPPTGGTEAFF.